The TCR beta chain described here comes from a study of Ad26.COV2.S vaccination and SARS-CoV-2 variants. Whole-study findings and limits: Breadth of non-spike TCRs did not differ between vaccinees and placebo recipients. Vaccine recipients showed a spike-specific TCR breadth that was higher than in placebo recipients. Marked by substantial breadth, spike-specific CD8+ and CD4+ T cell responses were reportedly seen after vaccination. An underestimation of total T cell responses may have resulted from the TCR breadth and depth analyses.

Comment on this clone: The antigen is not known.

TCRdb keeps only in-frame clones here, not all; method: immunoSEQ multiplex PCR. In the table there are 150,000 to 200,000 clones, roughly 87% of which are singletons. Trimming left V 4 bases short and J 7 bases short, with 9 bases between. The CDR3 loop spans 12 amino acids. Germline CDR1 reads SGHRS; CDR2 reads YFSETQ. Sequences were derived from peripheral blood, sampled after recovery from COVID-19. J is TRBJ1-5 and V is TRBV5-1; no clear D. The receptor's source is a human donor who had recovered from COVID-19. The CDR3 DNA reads TGCGCCAGCAGCCCGTCGGTACAGCCCCAGCATTTT. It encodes CASSPSVQPQHF. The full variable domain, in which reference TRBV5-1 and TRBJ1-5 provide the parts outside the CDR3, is KAGVTQTPRYLIKTRGQQVTLSCSPISGHRSVSWYQQTPGQGLQFLFEYFSETQRNKGNFPGRFSGRQFSNSRSEMNVSTLELGDSALYLCASSPSVQPQHFGDGTRLSIL.